This TCR beta chain was profiled in a study of shared clonotypes between healthy human individuals (dated by TCRdb to about 2020). Background on the whole study: The cohort comprised a couple of women and a few men aged 18 to 49 years. For each donor, three plates each were used for CD4 naive and CD4 memory, two plates were used for CD8 naive, and one plate was used for CD8 memory. Blood TCR repertoires of roughly 5 healthy adults were deeply sequenced to estimate repertoire size and the extent of clonotype sharing between individuals. Different laboratories and diverse techniques were used to prepare libraries and sequence TCR repertoires, to increase sequencing depth and limit assay-specific biases. Each donor's leukapheresis produced roughly between roughly 0.85 and 10 billion PBMCs.

The study at large found these results: Estimated clonotype richness was generally larger for naive than for memory subsets. Rarefaction of sorted-subset datasets indicated incomplete sequencing despite the large sequencing depth. Sampling was restricted to blood, and TCR repertoires in tissues likely differ from the TCR repertoires found in blood. The genetic and exposure-history diversity represented was limited by the small number of donors. Pairwise subsampling led to the expectation that sequencing depth would affect the degree of clonotype sharing among donors. Compared with non-shared clonotypes, clonotypes shared by all four sorted-subset donors had higher generation probabilities. Approximately 5% of naive CD4, around 4% of naive CD8, roughly 2.5% of memory CD4, and over 0.35% of memory CD8 clonotypes were shared across several donors.

TCR CDR3 regions were amplified from genomic DNA by multiplex PCR using the deep immunoSEQ assay. Extracted genomic DNA from each cell subset was spread evenly across all wells of several immunoSEQ 96-well plates, with each plate serving as a replicate. Each replicate PCR for sorted subsets received roughly 0.2 ug genomic DNA, equal to about 30,000 T cell genomes. Purified libraries were quantified with a Qubit 3.0 fluorometer, sized on a Bioanalyzer 2100, and re-quantified with the KAPA Library Quantification kit. A separate single-read 150-cycle Illumina NextSeq 550 flow cell was used to sequence each immunoSEQ 96-well plate. Under the source paper's analysis protocol: The immunoSEQ output contained only junctional sequences without quality scores, so filtering could not match that applied to full-length reads. Sequences were annotated with PyIR, a Python wrapper for IgBLAST v1.9, and V/J genes and CDR3 were assigned using IMGT germline references. Any read was removed if the V/J assignment was weak (E-value above 1e-6), the CDR3 was missing, or the read contained stop codons, out-of-frame junctions, or ambiguous translated residues. A V3J clonotype was defined by an identical inferred V gene, J gene, and CDR3 amino acid sequence. Percentage overlap between repertoires was calculated by dividing the number of shared unique clonotypes by the size of the smaller repertoire. RTK rarefaction, the Chao1 estimator, and Recon v2.1 estimates of unobserved clonotypes were used to assess repertoire richness. Generation probabilities were computed with OLGA for all TCRbeta clonotypes obtained by the gDNA method from several donors. The source is immuneACCESS, and TCRdb retained only in-frame sequences with V and J called. Part of the clones is not carried over; for the studies checked, unresolved V genes explain less than half of this, and the remainder is unexplained. The D gene and trimming were derived from the DNA, and the V and J assignments and clone size from that table. For this sample there are 2.3 million or so clones; 85% to 95% appear just once. The ten largest make up around 0.4% of the sample.

Healthy HIV-negative adults with no recently reported acute infections or vaccinations were included as donors. All donors were Caucasian adults living in Nashville, Tennessee, USA. Magnetic negative selection was used to enrich CD4+ T cells, after which naive cells were positively selected on CD45RA and the negative fraction became the memory subset. After blood collection by leukapheresis, PBMCs were isolated using Ficoll-Histopaque density gradient centrifugation and then cryopreserved in the vapor phase of liquid nitrogen. Analytical flow cytometry was used to check the purity and quantity of every magnetically sorted T cell population. Genomic DNA was isolated from every sorted fraction and measured by UV absorbance on a Nanodrop 2000c. Remarks on this clone: What antigen it recognizes has not been identified. Qualities for individual bases were not recorded, and no much larger clone is one base off.

Sequenced sample: naive CD4+ T cells from PBMCs. Sample cell subset or site, as interpreted from the label and publication: CD45RA+ positively selected. The sequence was obtained from a man younger than 35 in good health. Some clones in this sample may be carry-over from other donors' samples.

The CDR3 protein is CASSLDPASYEQYF. The bases read TGTGCCAGCAGCTTGGATCCAGCATCCTACGAGCAGTACTTC. The chain joins TRBV5-4 to TRBJ2-7, with an unclear D gene assignment. CDR3 length: 14 amino acids, cysteine to phenylalanine. Only the CDR3 DNA is retained, 42 bases long and in frame from the first base. The germline V gene (reference sequence) provides CDR1 SGHNT and CDR2 YYREEE. The V end loses 0 bases and the J end loses 1 base, and a stretch of 8 bases separates them. Extended through the reference TRBV5-4 and TRBJ2-7 proteins, this CDR3 yields the full variable domain: ETGVTQSPTHLIKTRGQQVTLRCSSQSGHNTVSWYQQALGQGPQFIFQYYREEENGRGNFPPRFSGLQFPNYSSELNVNALELDDSALYLCASSLDPASYEQYFGPGTRLTVT.